The 15 T cell receptor beta chains below were found in one sample sequenced in a study of CD8 T cells in ankylosing spondylitis. No antigens are known for them. TCRdb processed the 5' RACE reads anew with MiXCR; each CDR3 protein has one entry. In the table there are about 440,000 distinct CDR3 sequences, roughly 18% of which are singletons. Study outcomes and limitations: What appeared characteristic of ankylosing spondylitis blood was a TCR beta motif of 7 or 8 highly homologous variants.

The sequencing sample was made of blood, either unsorted or a sorted T cell fraction (not recorded which). The receptors originated from a male donor with ankylosing spondylitis.

The V and J genes are TRBV7-3 and TRBJ1-1; a weak D match, TRBD1 (6 bases). This CDR3 is built from 14 residues. Germline values: CDR1 SGHTA, CDR2 FQGTGA. V lost 0 bases and J lost 1, with 6 bases in between. CDR3 loop: CASSLTGQNTEAFF. In DNA form, the CDR3 reads TGTGCCAGCAGCTTAACGGGACAGAACACTGAAGCTTTCTTT. Complete variable domain (other parts from reference TRBV7-3 and TRBJ1-1): GAGVSQTPSNKVTEKGKYVELRCDPISGHTALYWYRQSLGQGPEFLIYFQGTGAADDSGLPNDRFFAVRPEGSVSTLKIQRTERGDSAVYLCASSLTGQNTEAFFGQGTRLTVV.

This clonotype has just a few counts. The V gene is TRBV6-6, the J gene TRBJ1-1; 7 bases are a match to TRBD1. CDR3 length equals 13 residues. After removal of 10 bases from V and 4 bases from J, the junction contained 9 bases not matched to a gene. Germline CDR1 is MNHNY and CDR2 is SVGAGI (reference sequence). CDR3 region: CATLGGLGTEAFF. The CDR3 nucleotides read TGTGCCACTCTAGGGGGCCTGGGCACTGAAGCTTTCTTT.

The chain uses TRBV3-1 and TRBJ2-7; D not resolved. Germline lookup yields CDR1 LGHDT and CDR2 YNNKEL (reference sequence). V was cut by 4 bases and J by 6 bases, with 7 bases left in between. The CDR3 is 11 amino acids. CDR3 loop: CASSRLCEQYF. DNA of the CDR3: TGTGCCAGCAGCCGACTTTGCGAGCAGTACTTC.

The rearrangement joins TRBV3-1 to TRBJ2-7; possible D gene TRBD2, 6 bases. The germline V and J ends were trimmed by 1 base and 6 bases, with 16 bases remaining between them. There are 15 residues in the CDR3. Germline CDR1 and CDR2: LGHDT and YNNKEL (reference sequence). As DNA, the CDR3 is TGTGCCAGCAGCCAAGCCTCCGGGACTTCGGGCGAGCAGTACTTC. Protein sequence: CASSQASGTSGEQYF.

This CDR3 is CASIQDDRWNTEAFF. CDR3 in DNA: TGTGCCAGTATTCAAGACGACAGGTGGAACACTGAAGCTTTCTTT. The chain is built from TRBV19 and TRBJ1-1, with D perhaps matching TRBD1 (6 bases). In germline, CDR1 is LNHDA, CDR2 SQIVND (reference sequence). The CDR3 length is 15 residues. With 7 bases removed from V and 1 base from J, the gap between germline ends came to 16 bases.

The table lists this clonotype with many counts. The rearrangement uses TRBV9 and TRBJ2-3; 8 nucleotides agree with TRBD2. CDR3 length equals 18 residues. Trimming at V came to 0 bases and at J to 0 bases, leaving 9 bases not matched to a gene. The germline CDR1 and CDR2 sequences are SGDLS and YYNGEE. Here the CDR3 DNA reads TGTGCCAGCAGCGTAGAGGAAACTAGCGGAACTAGCACAGATACGCAGTATTTT. Its protein is CASSVEETSGTSTDTQYF. The full variable domain, completed using reference TRBV9 and TRBJ2-3, is DSGVTQTPKHLITATGQRVTLRCSPRSGDLSVYWYQQSLDQGLQFLIQYYNGEERAKGNILERFSAQQFPDLHSELNLSSLELGDSALYFCASSVEETSGTSTDTQYFGPGTRLTVL.

The CDR3 protein is CSARGTLLAGGQETQYF. The CDR3 nucleotides are TGCAGTGCTAGAGGGACTCTACTAGCGGGGGGGCAAGAGACCCAGTACTTC. The rearrangement joins TRBV20-1 to TRBJ2-5; 13 nucleotides match TRBD2. The germline V gene has CDR1 DFQATT and CDR2 SNEGSKA (reference sequence). J lost 2 bases, V lost 1 base, and 7 bases had no gene match. The CDR3 is made up of 17 amino acids.

The V and J genes are TRBV7-2 and TRBJ1-5; perhaps TRBD1 as D (6 bases). The CDR3 is 13 amino acids. V was trimmed by 5 bases and J by 5 bases, leaving 10 bases between them. The germline CDR1 and CDR2 sequences are SGHTA and FQGNSA. For the CDR3, the DNA is TGTGCCAGCAGCCAACAGGGTTATCAGCCCCAGCATTTT. Its protein is CASSQQGYQPQHF.

This clonotype was observed many times. V gene TRBV12-3 or TRBV12-4 combines with J gene TRBJ1-1; 7 bases line up with TRBD1. CDR3 length: 15 residues. J was trimmed by 5 bases and V by 4 bases; bases with no gene match: 10. This CDR3 reads CASSWSGGGYTEAFF. The CDR3 DNA reads TGTGCCAGCAGTTGGTCAGGGGGAGGGTATACTGAAGCTTTCTTT.

This CDR3 reads CASSRASEDTEAFF. The CDR3 nucleotides read TGTGCCAGCTCACGGGCCTCGGAGGACACTGAAGCTTTCTTT. The genes are TRBV18 and TRBJ1-1; D is undetermined. CDR1 and CDR2 from the germline V gene are KGHSH and LQKENI. The CDR3 spans 14 residues. V was cut by 4 bases and J by 3 bases, with 12 bases left in between.

The rearrangement uses TRBV30 and TRBJ2-3; a weak D match, TRBD1 (6 bases). The CDR3 runs 12 residues. V lost 5 bases to trimming and J lost 3 bases, with 9 bases between them. Germline V gene lookup returns CDR1 GTSNPN and CDR2 SVGIG (reference sequence). The DNA for the CDR3 is TGTGCCTGGGGCAGGGGTACAGATACGCAGTATTTT. This encodes CAWGRGTDTQYF.

The V gene is TRBV5-1, the J gene TRBJ1-2; TRBD1 might be the D (6 bases). The CDR3 totals 15 residues. V was pared by 3 bases and J by 2 bases, with 14 bases between. CDR1 is SGHRS, CDR2 YFSETQ, per germline. The CDR3 sequence is CASSSTGTQNYGYTF. CDR3 DNA: TGCGCCAGCAGCTCGACCGGGACACAAAACTATGGCTACACCTTC. The complete variable domain, with remaining parts taken from reference TRBV5-1 and TRBJ1-2, reads KAGVTQTPRYLIKTRGQQVTLSCSPISGHRSVSWYQQTPGQGLQFLFEYFSETQRNKGNFPGRFSGRQFSNSRSEMNVSTLELGDSALYLCASSSTGTQNYGYTFGSGTRLTVV.

In its sample, this clonotype was seen a few times. The V gene is TRBV7-9, the J gene TRBJ2-7; D is uncertain. Looked up from germline, CDR1 is SEHNR and CDR2 is FQNEAQ (reference sequence). CDR3 length: 13 residues. V lost 0 bases and J 7 bases, leaving 10 bases between the germline ends. The CDR3 reads CASSLAVPGEQYF. Here the CDR3 DNA reads TGTGCCAGCAGCTTAGCGGTCCCTGGAGAGCAGTACTTC. Using reference TRBV7-9 and TRBJ2-7 for the parts outside the CDR3, the full variable domain is DTGVSQNPRHKITKRGQNVTFRCDPISEHNRLYWYRQTLGQGPEFLTYFQNEAQLEKSRLLSDRFSAERPKGSFSTLEIQRTEQGDSAMYLCASSLAVPGEQYFGPGTRLTVT.

This clonotype was counted between two and nine times. CDR3 loop: CSARVGVAVAGYVPTDTQYF. In DNA, the CDR3 is TGCAGTGCTAGAGTAGGGGTAGCCGTGGCGGGTTACGTCCCCACAGATACGCAGTATTTT. The chain couples TRBV20-1 to TRBJ2-3, with D perhaps assigned TRBD1 or TRBD2 (5 bases each). In germline, CDR1 is DFQATT, CDR2 SNEGSKA (reference sequence). The CDR3 totals 20 residues. V shed 1 base and J shed 2 bases, with 28 bases lying between them.

V is TRBV5-1 and J is TRBJ2-5; no reliable D call. The CDR3 contains 14 residues. Germline lookup yields CDR1 SGHRS and CDR2 YFSETQ. The V end was cut by 1 base, the J end by 5 bases, with 12 bases between. Written as DNA, the CDR3 is TGCGCCAGCAGCTTGACGGCTCTATCCGAGACCCAGTACTTC. This translates into CASSLTALSETQYF.